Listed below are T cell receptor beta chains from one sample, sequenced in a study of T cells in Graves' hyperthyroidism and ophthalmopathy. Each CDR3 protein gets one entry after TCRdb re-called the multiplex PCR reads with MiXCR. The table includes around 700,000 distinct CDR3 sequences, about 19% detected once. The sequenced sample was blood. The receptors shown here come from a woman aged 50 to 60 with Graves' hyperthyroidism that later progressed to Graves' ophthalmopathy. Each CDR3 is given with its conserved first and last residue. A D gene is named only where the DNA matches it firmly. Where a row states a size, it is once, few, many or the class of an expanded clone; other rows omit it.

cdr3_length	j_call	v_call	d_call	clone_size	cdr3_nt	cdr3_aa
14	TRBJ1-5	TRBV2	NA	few	TGTGCCAGCACTTGGGACCTCGGAAATCAGCCCCAGCATTTT	CASTWDLGNQPQHF
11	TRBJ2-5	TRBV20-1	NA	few	TGCAGTGCTAGCGCTGCTATAGACCAGTACTTC	CSASAAIDQYF
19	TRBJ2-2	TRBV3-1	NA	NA	TGTGCCAGCACCTCCCAATGGGTGTCGGTACAACGGAACACCGGGGAGCTGTTTTTT	CASTSQWVSVQRNTGELFF
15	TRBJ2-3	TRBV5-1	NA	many	TGCGCCAGCAGCTTGGACAGGGTCGGGACAGATACGCAGTATTTT	CASSLDRVGTDTQYF
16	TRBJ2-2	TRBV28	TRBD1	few	TGTGCCAGCAAAACCCCGGGGACAGCAACCAAATGGGAGCTGTTTTTT	CASKTPGTATKWELFF
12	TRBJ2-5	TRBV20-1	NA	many	TGCAGTGCTAGTACCGATTCGGAGACCCAGTACTTC	CSASTDSETQYF
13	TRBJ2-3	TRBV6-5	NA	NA	TGTGCCAGCAGTTACGCAGGGGAGGATACGCAGTATTTT	CASSYAGEDTQYF
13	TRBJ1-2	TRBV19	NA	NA	TGTGCCAGTAGTATAGCCGGAGGGGGTGGCTACACCTTC	CASSIAGGGGYTF
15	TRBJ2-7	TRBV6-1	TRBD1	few	TGTGCCAGCAGTTTTGACAGGGATGTCTCCTACGAGCAGTACTTC	CASSFDRDVSYEQYF
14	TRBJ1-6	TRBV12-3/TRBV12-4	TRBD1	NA	TGTGCCAGCAGTCGGGACAGGTCAGAGTCACCCCTCCACTTT	CASSRDRSESPLHF
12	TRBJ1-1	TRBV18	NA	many	TGTGCCAGCAGCCCCGAGGGCACTGAAGCTTTCTTT	CASSPEGTEAFF
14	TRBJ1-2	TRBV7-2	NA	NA	TGTGCCAGCAGCAAACGGACAGAGAACTATGGCTACACCTTC	CASSKRTENYGYTF
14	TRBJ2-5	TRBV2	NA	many	TGTGCCAGCAGTGGAAACGGTCGCAAGTGGACCCAGTACTTC	CASSGNGRKWTQYF
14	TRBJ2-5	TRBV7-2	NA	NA	TGTGCCAGCAGTGACCTAGGGTACCAAGAGACCCAGTACTTC	CASSDLGYQETQYF
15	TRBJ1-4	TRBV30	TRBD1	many	TGTGCCTGGAGCCCTGACAGGGGCTCTAATGAAAAACTGTTTTTT	CAWSPDRGSNEKLFF
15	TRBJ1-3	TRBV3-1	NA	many	TGTGCCAGCAGCAGCGTCCCCGGGGCCGGAAACACCATATATTTT	CASSSVPGAGNTIYF
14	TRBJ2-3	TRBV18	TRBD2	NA	TGTGCCAGCTTGACCAGCGGGGGAGCAGATACGCAGTATTTT	CASLTSGGADTQYF
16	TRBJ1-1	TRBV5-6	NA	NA	TGTGCCAGCAGCTTGGAGCGGGCCGCGTTTGTCACTGAAGCTTTCTTT	CASSLERAAFVTEAFF
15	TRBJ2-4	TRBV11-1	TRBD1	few	TGTGCCAGCAGCGATAAAGGGACAGGGGAAAACATTCAGTACTTC	CASSDKGTGENIQYF
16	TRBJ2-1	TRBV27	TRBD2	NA	TGTGCCAGCAATGGGGGGGTCCCCAGCTCCTACAATGAGCAGTTCTTC	CASNGGVPSSYNEQFF
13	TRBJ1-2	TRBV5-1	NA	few	TGCGCCAGCAAGGAGCAGTTCAGGGATGGCTACACCTTC	CASKEQFRDGYTF
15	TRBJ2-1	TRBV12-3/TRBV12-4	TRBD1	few	TGTGCCAGCAGAGCCCGGGACAGTCCCCCGTATGAGCAGTTCTTC	CASRARDSPPYEQFF
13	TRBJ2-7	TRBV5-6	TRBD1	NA	TGTGCCAGCAGCTGGACAGGGTCCTACGAGCAGTACTTC	CASSWTGSYEQYF
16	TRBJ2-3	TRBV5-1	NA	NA	TGCGCCAGCAGCTTTTACGGCCAGGGATATACAGATACGCAGTATTTT	CASSFYGQGYTDTQYF
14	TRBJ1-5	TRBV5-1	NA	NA	TGCGCCAGCAGCCCAGATACTAGCAATCAGCCCCAGCATTTT	CASSPDTSNQPQHF
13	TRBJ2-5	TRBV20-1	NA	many	TGCAGTGCTCCTGGGACGGGAGATTGGGCCCAGTACTTC	CSAPGTGDWAQYF
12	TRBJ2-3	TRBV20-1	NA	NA	TGCAGCGTTGACCGTAGGGGAGATACGCAGTATTTT	CSVDRRGDTQYF
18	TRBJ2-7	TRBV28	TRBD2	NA	TGTGCCAGCAGTACCGGACTAGCGGGGGCCGCATTTTCCTACGAGCAGTACTTC	CASSTGLAGAAFSYEQYF